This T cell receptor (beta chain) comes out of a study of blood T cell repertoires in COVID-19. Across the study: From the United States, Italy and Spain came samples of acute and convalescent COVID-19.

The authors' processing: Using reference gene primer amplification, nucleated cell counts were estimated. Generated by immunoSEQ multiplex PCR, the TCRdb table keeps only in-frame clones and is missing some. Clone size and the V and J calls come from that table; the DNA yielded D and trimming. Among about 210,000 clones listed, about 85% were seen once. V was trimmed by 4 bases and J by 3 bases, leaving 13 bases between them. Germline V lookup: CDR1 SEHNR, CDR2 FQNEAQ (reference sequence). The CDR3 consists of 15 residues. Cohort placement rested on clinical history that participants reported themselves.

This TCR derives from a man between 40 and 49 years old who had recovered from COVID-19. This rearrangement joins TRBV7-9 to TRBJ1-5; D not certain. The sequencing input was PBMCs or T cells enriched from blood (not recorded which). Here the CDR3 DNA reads TGTGCCAGCAGCTCTAGCATAAGTAACAATCAGCCCCAGCATTTT. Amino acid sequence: CASSSSISNNQPQHF.